Listed here is a single T cell receptor beta chain. The antigen remains undetermined. The entry originates in a study of T cell repertoires in cytomegalovirus infection. Overall study context: HLA-B-restricted CMV epitopes that are well studied were used alongside recently identified HLA-C-restricted ones. Public TCR beta signatures marked donors with CMV infection and the matching HLA. Study findings and constraints: HLA-C-restricted CMV-specific TCR beta clonotypes were dominant in the ex vivo response. There were carriers of CMV plus the relevant HLA, and cumulative public TCR beta family frequency identified them.

Germline CDR1 reads SGHVS; CDR2 reads FQNEAQ. The CDR3 is 17 amino acids. V was clipped by 5 bases and J by 4 bases; unmatched bases: 13. TCRdb called the reads again in MiXCR, with one record for every CDR3 protein. Among tens of thousands of distinct CDR3 sequences listed, 20% to 25% were seen once. The rearrangement uses TRBV7-8 and TRBJ2-1; TRBD2 matches 8 bases. The starting material was CD8+ T cells from cultured PBMCs, obtained from culture after CMV antigen stimulation. This TCR came from a human donor in good health (CMV status not recorded). Some clones in this sample may be carry-over from other donors' samples. The DNA of the CDR3 is TGTGCCAGCAGCCTCGGGGGGGGCGAATGGATGTACAATGAGCAGTTCTTC. Translation gives CASSLGGGEWMYNEQFF.